This T cell receptor (beta chain) was documented in a study of graft-versus-host responses after intestinal transplantation. The wider study: Recipients uniformly received anti-thymocyte globulin induction, followed by tacrolimus and steroids for three to four years.

Details on this clone: Its antigen remains unknown.

TCRdb's copy holds only in-frame clones and misses some; the assay was immunoSEQ multiplex PCR. The profile covers about 50,000 clones, with around 90% appearing a single time and 2% to 3% taken by the ten largest. This TCR derives from a human donor who was the organ donor for an intestinal transplant. The sample was unstimulated CD4+ T cells sorted from spleen or lymph node cells, taken before transplant.

The DNA of the CDR3 is TGTGCCAGCACTCCATGGGAGGGGAGAGTTTCATACAATGAGCAGTTCTTC. Translation gives CASTPWEGRVSYNEQFF. The rearrangement uses TRBV9 and TRBJ2-1, with 7 nucleotides matching TRBD2. The CDR3 covers 17 residues. Germline loops: CDR1 SGDLS, CDR2 YYNGEE. Trimming took 6 bases from V and 4 from J; bases not matched to a gene: 16.